A selection of T cell receptor beta chains follows, all from one sample in a study of OX40 agonist ivuxolimab in advanced cancers. The protocol was immunoSEQ multiplex PCR, while the TCRdb copy is restricted to in-frame clones and leaves out a portion. This table has roughly 56,000 clones, 86% appearing once. Sequencing was performed on CD4+ or CD8+ T cells sorted from blood, taken in a trial of the OX40 agonist ivuxolimab. These receptors were taken from an adult with an advanced solid tumor such as melanoma, head and neck, liver or kidney cancer. Both conserved end residues are part of each CDR3. The order of the fields is clone size, V gene, J gene, CDR3 length, D gene, CDR3 DNA, CDR3 protein. A D gene is named only where the DNA matches it firmly. A clone size is listed for some rows: how often the clone was seen (once, few, many), or a class if it is expanded.

>-|TRBV7-9|TRBJ1-4|15|TRBD1
TGTGCCAGCAGCTTTCCGACAGGGAGGGTCGAAAAACTGTTTTTT
CASSFPTGRVEKLFF
>-|TRBV30|TRBJ2-6|17|TRBD1
TGTGCCTGGACCCGGGGCAGGGGGCGGCCAGGGGCCAACGTCCTGACTTTC
CAWTRGRGRPGANVLTF
>-|TRBV2|TRBJ2-7|17|-
TGTGCCAGCAGTGAATTCAGTCTGCGGCGGGTTTCCTACGAGCAGTACTTC
CASSEFSLRRVSYEQYF
>-|TRBV5-5|TRBJ1-1|13|TRBD1
TGTGCCAGCAGCTACGGGACAGGGCCTGAAGCTTTCTTT
CASSYGTGPEAFF
>-|TRBV11-2|TRBJ2-1|15|TRBD1
TGTGCCAGCAGCTTAGCTGTGACAGGGGGGAATGAGCAGTTCTTC
CASSLAVTGGNEQFF
>-|TRBV5-1|TRBJ2-3|16|-
TGCGCCAGCAGCTTGGTCCTCCGGGGAAGGGCGGATACGCAGTATTTT
CASSLVLRGRADTQYF
>-|TRBV2|TRBJ2-5|13|-
TGTGCCAGCAGTCCGGGACACCAAGAGACCCAGTACTTC
CASSPGHQETQYF
>few|TRBV6-5|TRBJ1-1|14|-
TGTGCCAGCAGACCAGGGGAGGCGAACACTGAAGCTTTCTTT
CASRPGEANTEAFF
>-|TRBV9|TRBJ2-7|15|-
TGTGCCAGCAGCCCCAGGGGTATTGGAACCTACGAGCAGTACTTC
CASSPRGIGTYEQYF
>-|TRBV7-8|TRBJ1-2|13|-
TGTGCCAGCAGCCCAGCAGGAAGTAGTGGCTACACCTTC
CASSPAGSSGYTF
>once|TRBV5-6|TRBJ1-4|16|-
TGTGCCAGCAGCTACTTGGGCCCCGGGACGGAGGAAAAACTGTTTTTT
CASSYLGPGTEEKLFF
>-|TRBV18|TRBJ2-7|16|TRBD2
TGTGCCAGCTCACCACCGAGCGGGGGGGCCCCCCGCGAGCAGTACTTC
CASSPPSGGAPREQYF
>-|TRBV6-5|TRBJ2-3|12|-
TGTGCCAGCAGGGGCTACGCAGATACGCAGTATTTT
CASRGYADTQYF
>-|TRBV4-3|TRBJ2-2|17|TRBD1
TGCGCCAGCAGCCGAGACCCGGGACAGTTCAACACCGGGGAGCTGTTTTTT
CASSRDPGQFNTGELFF
>-|TRBV6-5|TRBJ2-3|16|TRBD2
TGTGCCAGCAGTTACACTCTGGGGGGGTCCACAGATACGCAGTATTTT
CASSYTLGGSTDTQYF
>once|TRBV5-1|TRBJ1-4|15|TRBD1
TGCGCCAGCAGACCCACAGGGGCAACTAATGAAAAACTGTTTTTT
CASRPTGATNEKLFF
>-|TRBV10-3|TRBJ2-5|15|TRBD2
TGTGCCATCAGTGAAGCTAGCGGGGGGCAAGAGACCCAGTACTTC
CAISEASGGQETQYF
>-|TRBV6-1|TRBJ1-5|12|TRBD1
TGTGCCAGCAGTTTTAACAGGGGAGCCCAGCATTTT
CASSFNRGAQHF
>-|TRBV7-2|TRBJ1-5|15|-
TGTGCCAGCAGCTTAGTCGTAGGGTCGGAGCAGCCCCAGCATTTT
CASSLVVGSEQPQHF
>-|TRBV9|TRBJ2-5|16|TRBD2
TGTGCCAGCAGCGTCAGCGGGGGGGCCCTGGGGGAGACCCAGTACTTC
CASSVSGGALGETQYF
>-|TRBV7-3|TRBJ2-1|14|-
TGTGCCAGCAGCCCGGGGCAGGGGCGAAATGAGCAGTTCTTC
CASSPGQGRNEQFF
>-|TRBV7-3|TRBJ2-7|14|-
TGTGCCAGCAGCCGGACCCCTGGTAAATACGAGCAGTACTTC
CASSRTPGKYEQYF
>-|TRBV5-6|TRBJ1-1|13|-
TGTGCCAGCAGCTCGCAAATACAGGGATCGGCTTTCTTT
CASSSQIQGSAFF
>-|TRBV5-1|TRBJ2-3|15|TRBD2
TGCGCCAGCAGCGCTAGCGGGGGGGCCTCAGATACGCAGTATTTT
CASSASGGASDTQYF
>-|TRBV18|TRBJ1-1|16|-
TGTGCCAGCTCACGGGGGGCTCGAGTTATTGACACTGAAGCTTTCTTT
CASSRGARVIDTEAFF